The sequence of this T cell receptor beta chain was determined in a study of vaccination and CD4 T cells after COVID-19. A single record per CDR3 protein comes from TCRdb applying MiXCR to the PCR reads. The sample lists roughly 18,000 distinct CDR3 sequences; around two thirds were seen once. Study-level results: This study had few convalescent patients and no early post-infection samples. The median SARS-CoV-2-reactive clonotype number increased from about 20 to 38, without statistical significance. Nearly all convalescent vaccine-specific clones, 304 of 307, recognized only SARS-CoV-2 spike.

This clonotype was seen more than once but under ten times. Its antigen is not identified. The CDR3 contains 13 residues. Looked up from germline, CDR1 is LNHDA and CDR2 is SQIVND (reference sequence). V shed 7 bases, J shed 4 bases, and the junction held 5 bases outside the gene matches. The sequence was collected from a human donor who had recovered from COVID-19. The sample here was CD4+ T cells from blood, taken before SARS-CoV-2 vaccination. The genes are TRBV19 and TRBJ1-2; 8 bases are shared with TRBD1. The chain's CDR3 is CASTYDRGYGYTF. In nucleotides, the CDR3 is TGTGCCAGTACCTATGACAGGGGCTATGGCTACACCTTC.